Listed below are T cell receptor beta chains from one sample, sequenced in a study of blood T cell repertoires in COVID-19. TCRdb's table, derived via immunoSEQ multiplex PCR, lists solely in-frame clones and lacks some. Here the sample spans 250,000 to 300,000 clones, almost 90% being singletons. The sequenced sample consisted of peripheral blood. These receptors originate from a woman aged 25 to 39 with COVID-19, enrolled during active disease. CDR3s include the opening cysteine and the closing phenylalanine or tryptophan. The order of the fields is J gene, V gene, clone size, D gene, CDR3 protein, CDR3 DNA. D genes are given only for firm matches. Clone sizes are given selectively: once, few, many, or a class where the clone is expanded.

TRBJ2-3 TRBV14 - TRBD2 CASSSTPGLAGPPSSTDTQYF TGTGCCAGCAGTAGCACCCCCGGACTAGCGGGGCCTCCCTCTAGCACAGATACGCAGTATTTT
TRBJ1-1 TRBV28 - TRBD1 CASSLPRGSLNTEAFF TGTGCCAGCAGTTTACCCAGGGGGAGTTTGAACACTGAAGCTTTCTTT
TRBJ1-2 TRBV7-3 - - CASSSTTGFGNYGYTF TGTGCCAGCAGCTCCACTACAGGGTTCGGAAACTATGGCTACACCTTC
TRBJ1-4 TRBV9 - TRBD1 CASSPGTGGNEKLFF TGTGCCAGCAGCCCAGGGACAGGGGGCAATGAAAAACTGTTTTTT
TRBJ2-7 TRBV30 - - CAWREAGLYEQYF TGTGCCTGGAGGGAGGCGGGGCTATACGAGCAGTACTTC
TRBJ2-2 TRBV21-1 - - CASSKSGSGTSGRNTGELFF TGTGCCAGCAGCAAATCGGGGTCGGGGACTAGCGGGAGGAACACCGGGGAGCTGTTTTTT
TRBJ1-2 TRBV4-1 - TRBD1 CASSQPGQGADGYTF TGCGCCAGCAGCCAACCGGGACAGGGGGCTGATGGCTACACCTTC
TRBJ2-3 TRBV3-1/TRBV3-2 - - CASSQEVGVRNTQYF TGTGCCAGCAGCCAAGAGGTCGGGGTTAGAAATACGCAGTATTTT
TRBJ2-2 TRBV30 - - CAWSPGRGELFF TGTGCCTGGAGCCCGGGTAGGGGGGAGCTGTTTTTT
TRBJ1-6 TRBV5-1 - - CASSLGNYGTRSPLHF TGCGCCAGCAGCTTGGGTAACTACGGTACCCGTTCACCCCTCCACTTT
TRBJ2-3 TRBV5-1 once - CASSRGTASWGDTQYF TGCGCCAGCAGCCGGGGGACCGCGAGCTGGGGAGATACGCAGTATTTT
TRBJ1-6 TRBV6-1 - - CASSEASRIPGSPLHF TGTGCCAGCAGTGAAGCTTCGAGGATCCCGGGATCTCCCCTCCACTTT
TRBJ2-1 TRBV6-2/TRBV6-3 - TRBD2 CASSYGVWLADYNEQFF TGTGCCAGCAGTTACGGCGTCTGGCTAGCGGATTACAATGAGCAGTTCTTC
TRBJ1-2 TRBV15 - - CATSRDLEGYGYTF TGTGCCACCAGCAGAGATCTGGAGGGATATGGCTACACCTTC
TRBJ2-1 TRBV27 once - CASSEDNEQFF TGTGCCAGCAGTGAGGACAATGAGCAGTTCTTC
TRBJ1-6 TRBV5-6 once - CASSFEGIDSPLHF TGTGCCAGCAGCTTTGAGGGTATCGACTCACCCCTCCACTTT
TRBJ2-6 TRBV27 - - CASSDLGSGANVLTF TGTGCCAGCAGTGACTTAGGCTCTGGGGCCAACGTCCTGACTTTC
TRBJ2-1 TRBV11-3 - TRBD2 CASSLFSSGLGQQFF TGTGCCAGCAGCTTATTTTCTAGCGGTTTGGGGCAGCAGTTCTTC
TRBJ2-1 TRBV3-1/TRBV3-2 - - CASSPRQGGEQFF TGTGCCAGCAGCCCCCGGCAAGGAGGTGAGCAGTTCTTC
TRBJ1-5 TRBV11-1 - TRBD1 CASSLDDRGLNQPQHF TGTGCCAGCAGCTTAGATGATAGGGGGCTAAATCAGCCCCAGCATTTT
TRBJ2-1 TRBV5-4 few - CASSLLSGNEQFF TGTGCCAGCAGCCTGCTTTCCGGGAATGAGCAGTTCTTC
TRBJ2-7 TRBV28 once TRBD2 CASSPGLAGRKGDEQYF TGTGCCAGCAGCCCAGGACTAGCGGGGAGGAAGGGGGACGAGCAGTACTTC
TRBJ1-2 TRBV28 - TRBD1 CASIPGQAFYGYTF TGTGCCAGCATCCCCGGACAGGCCTTCTATGGCTACACCTTC
TRBJ2-7 TRBV16 - - CASSQLTGGAYEQYF TGTGCCAGCAGCCAACTCACTGGCGGGGCCTACGAGCAGTACTTC
TRBJ2-3 TRBV1 few - CTSSQFLADITDTQYF TGCACCAGCAGCCAATTTCTAGCGGATATCACAGATACGCAGTATTTT
TRBJ2-7 TRBV7-8 - - CASSPGGGFSYEQYF TGTGCCAGCAGCCCCGGTGGAGGCTTCAGCTACGAGCAGTACTTC
TRBJ2-7 TRBV28 - TRBD2 CASRGSGSRYEQYF TGTGCCAGCAGAGGTAGCGGGAGTAGGTACGAGCAGTACTTC